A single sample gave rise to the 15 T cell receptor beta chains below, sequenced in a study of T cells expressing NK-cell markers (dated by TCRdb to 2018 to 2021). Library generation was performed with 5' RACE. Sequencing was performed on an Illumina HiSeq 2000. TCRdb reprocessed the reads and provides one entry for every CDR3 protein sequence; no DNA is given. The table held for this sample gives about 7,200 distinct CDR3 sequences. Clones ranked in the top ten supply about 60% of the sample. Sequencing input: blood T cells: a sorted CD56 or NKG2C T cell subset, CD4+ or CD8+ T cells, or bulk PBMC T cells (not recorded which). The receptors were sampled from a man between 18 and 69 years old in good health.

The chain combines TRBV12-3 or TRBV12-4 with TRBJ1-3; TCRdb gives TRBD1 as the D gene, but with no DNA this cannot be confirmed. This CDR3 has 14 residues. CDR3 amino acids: CASHRSGSGNTIYF.

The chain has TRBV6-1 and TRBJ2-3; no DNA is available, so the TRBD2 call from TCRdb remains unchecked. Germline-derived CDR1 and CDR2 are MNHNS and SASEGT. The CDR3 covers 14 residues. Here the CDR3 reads CASSETLGTDTQYF.

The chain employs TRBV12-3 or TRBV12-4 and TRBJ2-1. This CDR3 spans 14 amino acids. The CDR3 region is CASSWEYSYNEQFF.

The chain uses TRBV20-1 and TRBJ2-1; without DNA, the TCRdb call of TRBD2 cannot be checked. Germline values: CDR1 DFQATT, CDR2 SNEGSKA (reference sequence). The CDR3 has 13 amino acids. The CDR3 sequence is CSARVLAGNEQFF.

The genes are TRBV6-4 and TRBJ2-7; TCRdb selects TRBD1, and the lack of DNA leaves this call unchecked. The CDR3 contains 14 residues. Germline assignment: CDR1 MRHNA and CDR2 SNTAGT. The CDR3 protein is CASSAGAFSYEQYF.

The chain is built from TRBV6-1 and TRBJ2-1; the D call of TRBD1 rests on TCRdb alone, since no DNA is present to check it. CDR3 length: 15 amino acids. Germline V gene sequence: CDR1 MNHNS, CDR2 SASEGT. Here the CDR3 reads CASSEEGAGYNEQFF.

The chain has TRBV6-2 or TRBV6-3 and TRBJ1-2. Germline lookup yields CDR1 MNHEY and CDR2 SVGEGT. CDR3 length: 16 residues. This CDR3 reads CASSYIPATTNYGYTF.

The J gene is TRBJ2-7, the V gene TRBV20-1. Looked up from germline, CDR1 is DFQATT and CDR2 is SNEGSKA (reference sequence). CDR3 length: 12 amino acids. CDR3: CSARDRFYEQYF.

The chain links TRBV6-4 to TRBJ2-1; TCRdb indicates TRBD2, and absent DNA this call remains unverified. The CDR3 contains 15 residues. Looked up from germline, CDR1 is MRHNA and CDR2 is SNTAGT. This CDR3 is CASGPGTSGGAEQFF.

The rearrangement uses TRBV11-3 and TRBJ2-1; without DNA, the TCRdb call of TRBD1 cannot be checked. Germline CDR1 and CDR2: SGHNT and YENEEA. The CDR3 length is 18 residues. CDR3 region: CWHRDTRGSGGGRNEQFF.

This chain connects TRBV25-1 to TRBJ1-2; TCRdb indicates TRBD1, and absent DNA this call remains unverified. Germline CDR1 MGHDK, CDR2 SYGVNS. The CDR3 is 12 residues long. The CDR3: CASSRDRGGYTF.

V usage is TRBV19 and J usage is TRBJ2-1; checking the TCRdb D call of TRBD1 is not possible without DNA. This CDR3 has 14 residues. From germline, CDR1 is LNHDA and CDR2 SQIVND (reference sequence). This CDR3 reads CASSIPGQYNEQFF.

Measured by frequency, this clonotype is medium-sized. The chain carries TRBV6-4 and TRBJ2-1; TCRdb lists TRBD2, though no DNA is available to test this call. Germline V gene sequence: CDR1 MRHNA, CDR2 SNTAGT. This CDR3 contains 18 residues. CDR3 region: CASSDEKAGVLSYNEQFF.

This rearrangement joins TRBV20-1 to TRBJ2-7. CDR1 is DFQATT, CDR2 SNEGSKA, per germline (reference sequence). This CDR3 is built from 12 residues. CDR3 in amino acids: CSAPTGVGEQYF.

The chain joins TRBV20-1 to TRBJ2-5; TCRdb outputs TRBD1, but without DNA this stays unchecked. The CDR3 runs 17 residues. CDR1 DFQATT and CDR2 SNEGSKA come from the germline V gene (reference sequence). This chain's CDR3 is CSARNPLTDPRGETQYF.